The 32 T cell receptor beta chains below all came from one sample that was sequenced in a study of identical twins. TCRdb used MiXCR to reprocess the 5' RACE reads, holding one entry per CDR3 protein. The table has some 590,000 distinct CDR3 sequences, 9.5% to 10% seen once. These records were also assigned to another study, of yellow fever vaccine responses in identical twins.

The sample was PBMCs. The receptors shown here come from a woman under 30 in good health.

V is TRBV19 and J is TRBJ2-7, with D hard to call. CDR1 and CDR2 (germline): LNHDA, SQIVND (reference sequence). This CDR3 contains 13 residues. V lost 5 bases and J lost 3, with 11 bases in between. The CDR3: CASSFSVNYEQYF. The CDR3 DNA is TGTGCCAGTAGTTTCTCCGTTAACTACGAGCAGTACTTC.

This clonotype was picked up a small number of times. The J gene is TRBJ1-1, the V gene TRBV5-1; D remains unclear. Germline CDR1 SGHRS, CDR2 YFSETQ. Trimming removed 5 bases from V and 4 bases from J, with 18 bases in between. CDR3 size: 15 residues. This CDR3 is CASRNTIGLSTEAFF. DNA of the CDR3: TGCGCCAGCAGAAATACTATCGGGCTAAGCACTGAAGCTTTCTTT. Variable domain in full (rest from reference TRBV5-1 and TRBJ1-1): KAGVTQTPRYLIKTRGQQVTLSCSPISGHRSVSWYQQTPGQGLQFLFEYFSETQRNKGNFPGRFSGRQFSNSRSEMNVSTLELGDSALYLCASRNTIGLSTEAFFGQGTRLTVV.

This clonotype was counted many times. The chain links TRBV7-9 to TRBJ1-4, with a weak D call TRBD1 (5 bases). Germline lookup yields CDR1 SEHNR and CDR2 FQNEAQ (reference sequence). The V gene lost 8 bases and the J gene lost 4 bases, with 8 bases spanning the gap. CDR3 length: 12 residues. The CDR3 DNA reads as TGTGCCAGCGGGAGGGGTAATGAAAAACTGTTTTTT. It specifies CASGRGNEKLFF.

The chain uses TRBV5-1 and TRBJ2-1; TRBD2 aligns across 7 bases. Trimming removed 4 bases from V and 2 bases from J; junction bases left unmatched: 9. Germline V lookup: CDR1 SGHRS, CDR2 YFSETQ. The CDR3 length is 16 residues. CDR3 residues: CASSPQSLAAYNEQFF. In nucleotides, the CDR3 is TGCGCCAGCAGCCCCCAATCGCTAGCGGCCTACAATGAGCAGTTCTTC.

The table lists this clonotype with many counts. The rearrangement uses TRBV2 and TRBJ2-1; D is uncertain. The germline V gene encodes CDR1 SNHLY and CDR2 FYNNEI. The length of the CDR3 is 13 residues. V dropped 6 bases and J dropped 4 bases, with 10 bases sitting between them. The CDR3 protein is CASRATEYNEQFF. CDR3 nucleotide sequence: TGTGCCAGCAGAGCCACAGAATACAATGAGCAGTTCTTC.

V and J are TRBV4-1 and TRBJ2-3; 12 nucleotides align to TRBD2. Germline CDR1 is MGHRA and CDR2 is YSYEKL. The CDR3 totals 21 residues. With V trimmed by 3 bases and J by 0 bases, 16 bases remained unmatched. CDR3 bases: TGCGCCAGCAGCCACCCCACGGCTAGCGGGAGGGCCCTCGGAAGCACAGATACGCAGTATTTT. Protein sequence: CASSHPTASGRALGSTDTQYF.

This clonotype came up a few times. The chain carries TRBV5-6 and TRBJ1-5, with TRBD1 as a possible D gene (5 bases). The CDR3 is 17 amino acids. Germline CDR1 reads SGHDT; CDR2 reads YYEEEE. V was pared by 4 bases and J by 0 bases, with 17 bases between. As DNA, the CDR3 is TGTGCCAGCAGCCTATGGGTCGGGGGAAATAGCAATCAGCCCCAGCATTTT. Translated, it gives CASSLWVGGNSNQPQHF.

The CDR3 reads CASSLAVKPSSYNEQFF. In DNA form, the CDR3 reads TGCGCCAGCAGCTTGGCCGTCAAACCGAGCTCCTACAATGAGCAGTTCTTC. The rearrangement uses TRBV5-1 and TRBJ2-1; no reliable D call. Germline V gives CDR1 SGHRS, CDR2 YFSETQ. V was shortened by 0 bases and J by 0 bases, with 13 bases between the two germline ends. CDR3 length equals 17 residues.

The chain carries TRBV15 and TRBJ2-7; 9 nucleotides line up with TRBD2. Trimming cost V 4 bases and J 3 bases; bases outside gene matches: 10. The CDR3 has 16 amino acids. Germline-derived CDR1 and CDR2 are LNHNV and YYDKDF (reference sequence). CDR3 loop: CATSNLTSGRFYEQYF. The CDR3 DNA follows: TGTGCCACCAGCAATCTTACCAGCGGGAGGTTCTACGAGCAGTACTTC. Using reference TRBV15 and TRBJ2-7 for the parts outside the CDR3, the full variable domain is DAMVIQNPRYQVTQFGKPVTLSCSQTLNHNVMYWYQQKSSQAPKLLFHYYDKDFNNEADTPDNFQSRRPNTSFCFLDIRSPGLGDTAMYLCATSNLTSGRFYEQYFGPGTRLTVT.

This clonotype was observed many times. The chain couples TRBV2 to TRBJ1-5, with 10 bases fitting TRBD1. Germline V gene data show CDR1 as SNHLY and CDR2 as FYNNEI. Trimming took 8 bases from V and 4 from J; bases not matched to a gene: 11. The CDR3 covers 16 residues. This chain's CDR3 is CASRIGGGQGNQPQHF. CDR3 in DNA: TGTGCCAGCCGAATCGGAGGGGGACAGGGGAATCAGCCCCAGCATTTT.

This clonotype was seen at least ten times. The chain has TRBV11-2 and TRBJ1-1; 7 bases are a match to TRBD1. V lost 5 bases, J lost 1 base, and 10 bases stayed unmatched. Germline V CDR1 and CDR2: SGHAT, FQNNGV. There are 16 residues in the CDR3. The CDR3 DNA follows: TGTGCCAGCAGCCGAACGGCGGGACAGAAGAACACTGAAGCTTTCTTT. It yields the protein CASSRTAGQKNTEAFF. Drawing the rest from reference TRBV11-2 and TRBJ1-1, the complete variable domain is EAGVAQSPRYKIIEKRQSVAFWCNPISGHATLYWYQQILGQGPKLLIQFQNNGVVDDSQLPKDRFSAERLKGVDSTLKIQPAKLEDSAVYLCASSRTAGQKNTEAFFGQGTRLTVV.

The genes are TRBV4-3 and TRBJ2-7; 7 nucleotides match TRBD2. V gave up 1 base and J gave up 1 base; unmatched junction bases: 7. This CDR3 is 16 amino acids long. Per germline, CDR1 LGHNA and CDR2 YSLEER. For the CDR3, the DNA is TGCGCCAGCAGCCAAGCAAGGACTAGTATTTCCTACGAGCAGTACTTC. Protein: CASSQARTSISYEQYF.

A few counts support this clonotype. The chain recombines TRBV27 with TRBJ1-4; possible D gene TRBD1, 6 bases. Between the trimmed V and J ends, which lost 4 bases and 1 base, there was a span of 16 bases. The CDR3 runs 17 residues. The V gene's germline CDR1 is MNHEY and CDR2 SMNVEV (reference sequence). The CDR3 loop reads CASSSRQETGTNEKLFF. Here the CDR3 DNA reads TGTGCCAGCAGTTCCCGACAGGAGACCGGAACTAATGAAAAACTGTTTTTT.

The CDR3 DNA sequence: TGTGCCAGCAGTAGCGGGAGGTACCAAGAGACCCAGTACTTC. Translating it yields CASSSGRYQETQYF. The V call is TRBV2, the J call TRBJ2-5; 9 bases fit TRBD2. CDR1 is SNHLY, CDR2 FYNNEI, per germline. The CDR3 length is 14 residues. V shed 5 bases and J 0 bases; nucleotides not matched to a gene: 1.

This clonotype occurred many times. The V and J genes are TRBV4-1 and TRBJ2-7; possibly TRBD2 for D (6 bases). Germline CDR1 is MGHRA and CDR2 is YSYEKL. This CDR3 spans 17 amino acids. V was pared by 0 bases and J by 3 bases, with 18 bases between. In nucleotides, the CDR3 is TGCGCCAGCAGCCAAGATATAGAGAGCGGGCAGATCTACGAGCAGTACTTC. Translated: CASSQDIESGQIYEQYF.

In this sample, this clonotype turned up many times. The chain combines TRBV11-2 with TRBJ1-1; tentative D call: TRBD1 (6 bases). In germline, CDR1 is SGHAT, CDR2 FQNNGV. V dropped 2 bases and J dropped 5 bases, with 15 bases sitting between them. This CDR3 contains 15 residues. In nucleotides, the CDR3 is TGTGCCAGCAGCTTACAAACAGGGCCTTATACTGAAGCTTTCTTT. Translation gives CASSLQTGPYTEAFF.

The table lists this clonotype with many counts. The chain uses TRBV9 and TRBJ2-2; D is ambiguous. Trimming left V 2 bases short and J 2 bases short, with 10 bases between. Germline lookup yields CDR1 SGDLS and CDR2 YYNGEE. The CDR3 runs to 15 residues. CDR3 bases: TGTGCCAGCAGCGTCGCAGGCGCTAACACCGGGGAGCTGTTTTTT. Translating gives CASSVAGANTGELFF.

There are many counts of this clonotype. The chain is built from TRBV29-1 and TRBJ2-2; D perhaps matches TRBD1 (5 bases). Germline CDR1 SQVTM, CDR2 ANQGSEA. The V gene lost 2 bases and the J gene lost 4 bases, with 11 bases spanning the gap. This CDR3 is 14 amino acids long. In nucleotides, the CDR3 is TGCAGCGTTGAAAGTTGGGGCACCACCGGGGAGCTGTTTTTT. Its protein product is CSVESWGTTGELFF.

This clonotype was seen at least ten times. The V call is TRBV11-2, the J call TRBJ2-4; D not resolved. Germline V lookup: CDR1 SGHAT, CDR2 FQNNGV. Between the trimmed V and J ends, which lost 1 base and 3 bases, there was a span of 7 bases. The CDR3 has 14 residues. CDR3 coding DNA: TGTGCCAGCAGCTTAGTGGCAGGCAAAAACATTCAGTACTTC. Residues: CASSLVAGKNIQYF.

This clonotype came up many times. V usage is TRBV10-3 and J usage is TRBJ2-6; no definite D call. Per the germline V gene, CDR1 is ENHRY and CDR2 is SYGVKD. The CDR3 consists of 16 residues. V was pared by 4 bases and J by 0 bases, with 10 bases between. CDR3: CAISVGSSSGANVLTF. In DNA form, the CDR3 reads TGTGCCATCAGTGTGGGCAGTTCCTCTGGGGCCAACGTCCTGACTTTC.

In this sample, this clonotype turned up a few times. This rearrangement joins TRBV29-1 to TRBJ2-7; TRBD1 is a possible D gene (5 bases). Germline CDR1 and CDR2: SQVTM and ANQGSEA. The ends were cut back, 3 bases at V and 1 base at J, with 13 bases in the middle. The CDR3 is 14 residues long. CDR3 sequence: CSVEATGTSYEQYF. Written as DNA, the CDR3 is TGCAGCGTTGAGGCTACAGGAACATCCTACGAGCAGTACTTC.

This clonotype came up many times. This sequence joins TRBV18 and TRBJ2-7; D not resolved. The CDR3 consists of 19 residues. CDR1 KGHSH and CDR2 LQKENI come from the germline V gene. The V end was cut by 2 bases, the J end by 6 bases, with 29 bases between. DNA for the CDR3: TGTGCCAGCTCACCAGGGCTCAACCATTCTTTAAAAAATCTTCTCGAGCAGTACTTC. Amino acid sequence: CASSPGLNHSLKNLLEQYF.

The chain links TRBV7-2 to TRBJ2-7; D is undetermined. Germline-derived CDR1 and CDR2 are SGHTA and FQGNSA. Trimming cost V 2 bases and J 6 bases, with 11 bases left between them. The CDR3 length is 13 residues. CDR3 nucleotides: TGTGCCAGCAGCTTACAGAAGGGTTTCGAGCAGTACTTC. Translated, it gives CASSLQKGFEQYF.

This clonotype occurred many times. As DNA, the CDR3 is TGTGCCACCAGTGGGCCGGGACTAGCGACCCACGAGCAGTACTTC. This gives the protein CATSGPGLATHEQYF. The chain uses TRBV24-1 and TRBJ2-7, with 10 bases matching TRBD2. This CDR3 spans 15 amino acids. CDR1 is KGHDR and CDR2 is SFDVKD in the germline V gene. After removal of 5 bases from V and 5 bases from J, the junction contained 8 bases not matched to a gene.

There are many counts of this clonotype. The chain joins TRBV5-5 to TRBJ2-2; TRBD1 might be the D (6 bases). V dropped 3 bases and J dropped 2 bases, with 14 bases sitting between them. The CDR3 contains 16 residues. The germline CDR1 and CDR2 sequences are SGHKS and YYEKEE (reference sequence). The CDR3 DNA reads TGTGCCAGCAGCTCGCCAGGACAGCGAAACACCGGGGAGCTGTTTTTT. Translated: CASSSPGQRNTGELFF.

This clonotype was seen a handful of times. The rearrangement links TRBV4-1 to TRBJ2-5; 9 nucleotides match TRBD1. The CDR3 loop spans 20 amino acids. V trimming: 0 bases; J trimming: 6 bases; junction bases outside the gene matches: 20. CDR1 and CDR2 from the germline V gene are MGHRA and YSYEKL. CDR3 in DNA: TGCGCCAGCAGCCAAGATGGCCCCGGACAGGGGATTTGGGTCTCGCAGACCCAGTACTTC. Translating gives CASSQDGPGQGIWVSQTQYF.

This clonotype has at least ten counts. The V gene is TRBV28, the J gene TRBJ2-7; D unclear. The germline gives CDR1 MDHEN, CDR2 SYDVKM. Trimming removed 4 bases at V and 1 base at J, with 14 bases between. The CDR3 length is 15 residues. This CDR3 reads CASSSRMAVSYEQYF. The DNA of the CDR3 is TGTGCCAGCAGTTCCAGAATGGCAGTGTCCTACGAGCAGTACTTC. Supplemented by reference TRBV28 and TRBJ2-7, the full variable domain reads DVKVTQSSRYLVKRTGEKVFLECVQDMDHENMFWYRQDPGLGLRLIYFSYDVKMKEKGDIPEGYSVSREKKERFSLILESASTNQTSMYLCASSSRMAVSYEQYFGPGTRLTVT.

As for this clonotype: A read error is likely, as this CDR3 ends without the conserved phenylalanine or tryptophan. It is unclear where the CDR3 begins or ends on the DNA, so no DNA is shown, and the CDR3 is as TCRdb lists it. The chain carries TRBV21-1 and TRBJ2-3. TRBV21-1 is classified as a pseudogene. The CDR3 has 8 amino acids, counting both end residues. The CDR3 is CASSKLYD.

This rearrangement joins TRBV7-9 to TRBJ2-1, with a possible D match to TRBD2 (6 bases). Trimming left V 3 bases short and J 4 bases short, with 10 bases between. The germline V gene has CDR1 SEHNR and CDR2 FQNEAQ (reference sequence). The CDR3 has 14 residues. The CDR3 spells CASSFETSYNEQFF. CDR3 in DNA: TGTGCCAGCAGCTTCGAGACTAGTTACAATGAGCAGTTCTTC.

The chain is built from TRBV6-5 and TRBJ2-3; 11 bases are a match to TRBD2. Germline CDR1 is MNHEY and CDR2 is SVGAGI. The V and J ends lost 5 bases and 4 bases, in that order; junction bases with no gene match: 5. The CDR3 is 15 residues long. CDR3 coding DNA: TGTGCCAGCAGTAACCTAGCGGGAGGTGCAGATACGCAGTATTTT. It is translated as CASSNLAGGADTQYF.

At least ten counts were recorded for this clonotype. This chain connects TRBV10-3 to TRBJ2-3, with 13 positions matching TRBD2. This CDR3 is built from 19 residues. Germline V gene lookup returns CDR1 ENHRY and CDR2 SYGVKD. Trimming cost V 2 bases and J 0 bases; bases outside gene matches: 8. DNA of the CDR3: TGTGCCATCAGTGAGCGACTAGCGGGGGGTTCCTCTAGCACAGATACGCAGTATTTT. Its translation: CAISERLAGGSSSTDTQYF.

Details on this clonotype: The junction departs from the called germline gene at one end, perhaps through a read error. The genes are TRBV20-1 and TRBJ2-7, with D unresolved. This CDR3 has 14 amino acids. CDR1 is DFQATT, CDR2 SNEGSKA, per germline (reference sequence). CDR3 region: CGAIRDDTIYEQYF. CDR3 nucleotides: TGCGGTGCAATCCGAGACGACACAATCTACGAGCAGTACTTC.